Listed below are T cell receptor beta chains from one sample, sequenced in a study of T cells in narcolepsy. This table comes from immunoSEQ multiplex PCR, and its TCRdb copy is limited to in-frame clones, with some not included. The sample lists tens of thousands of clones; 82% were seen once. Sequenced sample: CD45RA- memory CD4+ T cells from PBMCs. The receptors were sampled from a human donor with narcolepsy. The CDR3 runs from the conserved cysteine through the conserved F or W. D genes are given only for firm matches. Clone size appears in some rows only: once, few, many, or a class for an expanded clone.

cdr3_length j_call clone_size v_call d_call cdr3_nt cdr3_aa
11 TRBJ1-3 NA TRBV29-1 NA TGCAGCGTTGAGGAGGGTTACACCATATATTTT CSVEEGYTIYF
19 TRBJ1-2 NA TRBV18 TRBD1 TGTGCCTCTTCTCAGAGGGGGCGAGGCCTTCTCGGAGCTAACTATGGCTACACCTTC CASSQRGRGLLGANYGYTF
15 TRBJ1-6 NA TRBV5-1 TRBD1 TGCGCCAGCAGCAGAGGACAGGAGGGAAATTCACCCCTCCACTTT CASSRGQEGNSPLHF
15 TRBJ2-2 few TRBV13 NA TGTGCCAGCAGCACCCGTCCAGGATTCGCCGGGGAGCTGTTTTTT CASSTRPGFAGELFF
15 TRBJ1-5 NA TRBV6-6 NA TGTGCCAGCGGGGGGGTGAGATATAGCAATCAGCCCCAGCATTTT CASGGVRYSNQPQHF
13 TRBJ1-2 NA TRBV7-3 NA TGTGCCAGCAGCTTAACGGCAGGGACGGGCTACACCTTC CASSLTAGTGYTF
15 TRBJ1-5 few TRBV5-5 TRBD1 TGTGCCAGCAGCTTGGCCGGGACAGGCAATCAGCCCCAGCATTTT CASSLAGTGNQPQHF
15 TRBJ1-5 NA TRBV10-3 NA TGTGCCATCAGTGAGGAGAATCGGGTCAGGCAGCCCCAGCATTTT CAISEENRVRQPQHF
15 TRBJ2-2 NA TRBV5-1 NA TGCGCCAGCAGCTTTGAGGGCAGGGGCACCGGGGAGCTGTTTTTT CASSFEGRGTGELFF
14 TRBJ2-3 NA TRBV9 NA TGTGCCAGCAGCGTCGAGCTCCTCACAGATACGCAGTATTTT CASSVELLTDTQYF
13 TRBJ2-7 NA TRBV7-8 NA TGTGCCAGCAGCCCAGGCAGGAACAACGAGCAGTACTTC CASSPGRNNEQYF
15 TRBJ1-2 NA TRBV4-3 TRBD1 TGCGCCAGCAGCCAAGATAACAGGGGGCAGGAGGGCTACACCTTC CASSQDNRGQEGYTF
16 TRBJ1-2 NA TRBV19 TRBD1 TGTGCCAGTAGTCCGGACAGGGACCCTCGTCACTATGGCTACACCTTC CASSPDRDPRHYGYTF
19 TRBJ2-6 NA TRBV4-3 TRBD1 TGCGCCAGCAGCCAAGCTACGGGACAGGTTTTCTCTGGGGCCAACGTCCTGACTTTC CASSQATGQVFSGANVLTF
15 TRBJ2-4 NA TRBV18 NA TGTGCCAGCTCACCGCCAGTTCTAGCCAAAAACATTCAGTACTTC CASSPPVLAKNIQYF
15 TRBJ2-7 once TRBV4-3 NA TGCGCCAGCAGCCAAGAAGGAAGGGAAATCGACGAGCAGTACTTC CASSQEGREIDEQYF
13 TRBJ2-5 NA TRBV2 NA TGTGCCAGCAGTGTGAGGACCCAAGAGACCCAGTACTTC CASSVRTQETQYF
17 TRBJ1-5 once TRBV6-8 NA TGTGCCAGCAGTTACGTGGACAAAAGGCGATCCAATCAGCCCCAGCATTTT CASSYVDKRRSNQPQHF
13 TRBJ1-5 NA TRBV7-2 TRBD1 TGTGCCAGCAGCTACAGGGGAAATCAGCCCCAGCATTTT CASSYRGNQPQHF
15 TRBJ1-3 NA TRBV19 NA TGTGCCAGTAGTATAGTCGGCAGAAACGGAAACACCATATATTTT CASSIVGRNGNTIYF
12 TRBJ2-7 few TRBV2 NA TGTGCCAGCAGTGATGGGAACTACGAGCAGTACTTC CASSDGNYEQYF
16 TRBJ1-3 NA TRBV28 NA TGTGCCAGCAGACAAAGTTCAGGCCGCTTGGGAAACACCATATATTTT CASRQSSGRLGNTIYF